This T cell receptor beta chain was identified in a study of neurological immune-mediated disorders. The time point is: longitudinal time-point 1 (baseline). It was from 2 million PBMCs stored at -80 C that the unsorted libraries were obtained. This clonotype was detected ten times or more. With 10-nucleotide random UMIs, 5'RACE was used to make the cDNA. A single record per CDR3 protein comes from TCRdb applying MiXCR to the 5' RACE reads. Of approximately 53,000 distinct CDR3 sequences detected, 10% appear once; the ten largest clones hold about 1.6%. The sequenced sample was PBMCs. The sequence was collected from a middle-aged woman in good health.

CDR3 sequence: CSARDHGTGISSRGYTF. CDR3 DNA: TGCAGTGCTAGAGATCACGGGACAGGCATAAGTTCTAGGGGCTACACCTTC. The V and J genes are TRBV20-1 and TRBJ1-2, with TRBD1 matching 8 bases. V shed 0 bases and J 8 bases; nucleotides not matched to a gene: 17. The CDR3 covers 17 residues. Looked up from germline, CDR1 is DFQATT and CDR2 is SNEGSKA (reference sequence).